Each of the 17 T cell receptor beta chains below was sequenced from the same sample in a study of blood T cell repertoires in COVID-19. This table comes from immunoSEQ multiplex PCR, and its TCRdb copy is limited to in-frame clones, with some not included. The sample includes under 450,000 clones, more than 70% of them seen just once. The sequencing input was peripheral blood. The receptors shown here come from a woman between 45 and 60 years old with COVID-19, enrolled during active disease.

The rearrangement joins TRBV6-1 to TRBJ2-2; TRBD1 is a possible D gene (6 bases). The germline V gene has CDR1 MNHNS and CDR2 SASEGT. Trimming pared 2 bases from V and 8 bases from J, leaving 12 bases between. The CDR3 is made up of 14 amino acids. CDR3 protein: CASSEQGLLGELFF. The CDR3 DNA sequence: TGTGCCAGCAGTGAACAGGGGCTGCTGGGGGAGCTGTTTTTT.

V gene TRBV7-6 combines with J gene TRBJ2-7; possibly TRBD2 for D (5 bases). Trimming took off 5 bases at V and 0 bases at J, with 14 bases between the two ends. CDR3 length: 15 residues. Germline V gives CDR1 SGHVS, CDR2 FNYEAQ. As DNA, the CDR3 is TGTGCCAGCAGCGATGGACTGGGCCCCTCCTACGAGCAGTACTTC. This translates into CASSDGLGPSYEQYF.

V and J are TRBV28 and TRBJ1-2; 7 bases match TRBD1. Germline assignment: CDR1 MDHEN and CDR2 SYDVKM. This CDR3 contains 15 residues. The V gene end was trimmed by 5 bases and the J gene end by 2 bases; junction bases not matched to a gene: 8. As DNA, the CDR3 is TGTGCCAGCAGTCCCCCAGGACAGGTGAACTATGGCTACACCTTC. Protein product: CASSPPGQVNYGYTF.

V usage is TRBV10-3 and J usage is TRBJ1-2, with 8 bases fitting TRBD1. The CDR3 runs to 13 residues. Per the germline V gene, CDR1 is ENHRY and CDR2 is SYGVKD. V gave up 6 bases and J gave up 6 bases; unmatched junction bases: 6. CDR3 in DNA: TGTGCCATCAGCTTGGACAGGGAAGATGGCTACACCTTC. This codes for CAISLDREDGYTF.

V usage is TRBV6-5 and J usage is TRBJ1-6; 10 bases agree with TRBD1. Germline values: CDR1 MNHEY, CDR2 SVGAGI. Losses at the gene ends were 1 base for V and 7 bases for J; bases not matched to a gene: 4. The CDR3 sequence is 16 residues long. The CDR3 DNA reads TGTGCCAGCAGTTACTTCGGGACAGGGGCCAATTCACCCCTCCACTTT. It specifies CASSYFGTGANSPLHF.

This chain joins TRBV7-9 and TRBJ1-1; TRBD1 is a possible D gene (6 bases). The V gene's germline CDR1 is SEHNR and CDR2 FQNEAQ (reference sequence). Between the trimmed V and J ends, which lost 5 bases and 7 bases, there was a span of 14 bases. The CDR3 is 13 amino acids. This CDR3 reads CASSNGLDSEAFF. In nucleotides, the CDR3 is TGTGCCAGCAGCAATGGCCTGGACAGTGAAGCTTTCTTT. The complete variable domain, with remaining parts taken from reference TRBV7-9 and TRBJ1-1, reads DTGVSQNPRHKITKRGQNVTFRCDPISEHNRLYWYRQTLGQGPEFLTYFQNEAQLEKSRLLSDRFSAERPKGSFSTLEIQRTEQGDSAMYLCASSNGLDSEAFFGQGTRLTVV.

The V gene is TRBV30, the J gene TRBJ2-1; D is possibly TRBD2 (6 bases). V dropped 3 bases and J dropped 5 bases, with 8 bases sitting between them. Germline V lookup: CDR1 GTSNPN, CDR2 SVGIG (reference sequence). The CDR3 extends over 12 amino acids. The CDR3 loop reads CAWSWGDNEQFF. For the CDR3, the DNA is TGTGCCTGGAGCTGGGGGGACAATGAGCAGTTCTTC.

This clone was counted between two and nine times. The chain carries TRBV27 and TRBJ1-5; D is possibly TRBD1 (6 bases). Looked up from germline, CDR1 is MNHEY and CDR2 is SMNVEV (reference sequence). Trimming pared 4 bases from V and 2 bases from J, leaving 9 bases between. The CDR3 spans 14 residues. In DNA, the CDR3 is TGTGCCAGCAGTTCAGGGGTGGGCAATCAGCCCCAGCATTTT. Encoded protein: CASSSGVGNQPQHF.

The chain recombines TRBV6-5 with TRBJ2-7; D may be TRBD2 (5 bases). This CDR3 has 14 amino acids. Germline V CDR1 and CDR2: MNHEY, SVGAGI. The V and J ends lost 2 bases and 0 bases respectively, with 8 bases between them. The CDR3 coding sequence is TGTGCCAGCAGTTACGAGGGTTCCTCCTACGAGCAGTACTTC. Residues: CASSYEGSSYEQYF.

This chain joins TRBV5-1 and TRBJ2-7, with 7 bases lining up with TRBD2. CDR1 and CDR2 (germline): SGHRS, YFSETQ. The CDR3 runs to 15 residues. The trim removed 1 base at V and 4 bases at J, leaving 8 bases unmatched. CDR3 bases: TGCGCCAGCAGCTTGAAGGCTAGCGGTGCTTACGAGCAGTACTTC. This gives the protein CASSLKASGAYEQYF.

The DNA for the CDR3 is TGTGCCAGCAGTGAATCAGGCAGGGGCCATGAAAAACTGTTTTTT. This sequence encodes CASSESGRGHEKLFF. This chain connects TRBV6-1 to TRBJ1-4, with D perhaps TRBD1 (6 bases). The CDR3 runs to 15 residues. Germline V CDR1 and CDR2: MNHNS, SASEGT. V lost 2 bases and J 6 bases, leaving 13 bases between the germline ends.

This rearrangement joins TRBV12-3 or TRBV12-4 to TRBJ1-3; D gene ambiguous. Deletions cut 7 bases from V and 10 bases from J, with 17 bases between. The CDR3 is 13 residues long. The CDR3 nucleotides read TGTGCCAGCACTCCCGGAGGTTTTGGGACCATATATTTT. Protein: CASTPGGFGTIYF.

The chain uses TRBV6-1 and TRBJ2-3; 7 bases are shared with TRBD2. Per germline, CDR1 MNHNS and CDR2 SASEGT. The V and J ends lost 3 bases and 1 base, in that order; junction bases with no gene match: 13. This CDR3 comprises 18 residues. In DNA, the CDR3 is TGTGCCAGCAGTGATCCGGGAGGAAGGACTATCCGCACAGATACGCAGTATTTT. It is translated as CASSDPGGRTIRTDTQYF.

The chain joins TRBV4-2 to TRBJ2-3, with D possibly being TRBD2 (6 bases). This CDR3 spans 16 amino acids. V gave up 1 base and J gave up 2 bases, with 13 bases separating them. CDR1 and CDR2 (germline): LGHNA, YNFKEQ. The CDR3 region has the DNA TGTGCCAGCAGCCAAGGGGACGGGGGAGCCACAGATACGCAGTATTTT. It specifies CASSQGDGGATDTQYF.

The sample holds one count of this clone. The V call is TRBV5-4, the J call TRBJ2-1; tentatively, D is TRBD1 (5 bases). V lost 4 bases and J lost 4, with 18 bases in between. Germline loops: CDR1 SGHNT, CDR2 YYREEE (reference sequence). The CDR3 is made up of 16 amino acids. CDR3 bases: TGTGCCAGCAGCCCCCCAACAGGTCCTGGGTACAATGAGCAGTTCTTC. It yields the protein CASSPPTGPGYNEQFF.

The V call is TRBV30, the J call TRBJ1-2, with 8 bases identical to TRBD1. Germline V lookup: CDR1 GTSNPN, CDR2 SVGIG (reference sequence). The CDR3 sequence is 14 residues long. The junction had 5 bases not matched to a gene; V was cut back by 3 bases and J by 2 bases. CDR3: CAWRRTGRNYGYTF. DNA of the CDR3: TGTGCCTGGAGAAGGACAGGGCGGAACTATGGCTACACCTTC.

The rearrangement joins TRBV25-1 to TRBJ2-2; 8 bases are shared with TRBD1. CDR1 is MGHDK and CDR2 is SYGVNS in the germline V gene. The V segment lost 3 bases and the J segment 8 bases; nucleotides outside the gene matches: 11. The CDR3 consists of 16 residues. The CDR3 here is CASSDPGQGIDGELFF. DNA of the CDR3: TGTGCCAGCAGTGACCCTGGACAGGGAATTGATGGGGAGCTGTTTTTT.